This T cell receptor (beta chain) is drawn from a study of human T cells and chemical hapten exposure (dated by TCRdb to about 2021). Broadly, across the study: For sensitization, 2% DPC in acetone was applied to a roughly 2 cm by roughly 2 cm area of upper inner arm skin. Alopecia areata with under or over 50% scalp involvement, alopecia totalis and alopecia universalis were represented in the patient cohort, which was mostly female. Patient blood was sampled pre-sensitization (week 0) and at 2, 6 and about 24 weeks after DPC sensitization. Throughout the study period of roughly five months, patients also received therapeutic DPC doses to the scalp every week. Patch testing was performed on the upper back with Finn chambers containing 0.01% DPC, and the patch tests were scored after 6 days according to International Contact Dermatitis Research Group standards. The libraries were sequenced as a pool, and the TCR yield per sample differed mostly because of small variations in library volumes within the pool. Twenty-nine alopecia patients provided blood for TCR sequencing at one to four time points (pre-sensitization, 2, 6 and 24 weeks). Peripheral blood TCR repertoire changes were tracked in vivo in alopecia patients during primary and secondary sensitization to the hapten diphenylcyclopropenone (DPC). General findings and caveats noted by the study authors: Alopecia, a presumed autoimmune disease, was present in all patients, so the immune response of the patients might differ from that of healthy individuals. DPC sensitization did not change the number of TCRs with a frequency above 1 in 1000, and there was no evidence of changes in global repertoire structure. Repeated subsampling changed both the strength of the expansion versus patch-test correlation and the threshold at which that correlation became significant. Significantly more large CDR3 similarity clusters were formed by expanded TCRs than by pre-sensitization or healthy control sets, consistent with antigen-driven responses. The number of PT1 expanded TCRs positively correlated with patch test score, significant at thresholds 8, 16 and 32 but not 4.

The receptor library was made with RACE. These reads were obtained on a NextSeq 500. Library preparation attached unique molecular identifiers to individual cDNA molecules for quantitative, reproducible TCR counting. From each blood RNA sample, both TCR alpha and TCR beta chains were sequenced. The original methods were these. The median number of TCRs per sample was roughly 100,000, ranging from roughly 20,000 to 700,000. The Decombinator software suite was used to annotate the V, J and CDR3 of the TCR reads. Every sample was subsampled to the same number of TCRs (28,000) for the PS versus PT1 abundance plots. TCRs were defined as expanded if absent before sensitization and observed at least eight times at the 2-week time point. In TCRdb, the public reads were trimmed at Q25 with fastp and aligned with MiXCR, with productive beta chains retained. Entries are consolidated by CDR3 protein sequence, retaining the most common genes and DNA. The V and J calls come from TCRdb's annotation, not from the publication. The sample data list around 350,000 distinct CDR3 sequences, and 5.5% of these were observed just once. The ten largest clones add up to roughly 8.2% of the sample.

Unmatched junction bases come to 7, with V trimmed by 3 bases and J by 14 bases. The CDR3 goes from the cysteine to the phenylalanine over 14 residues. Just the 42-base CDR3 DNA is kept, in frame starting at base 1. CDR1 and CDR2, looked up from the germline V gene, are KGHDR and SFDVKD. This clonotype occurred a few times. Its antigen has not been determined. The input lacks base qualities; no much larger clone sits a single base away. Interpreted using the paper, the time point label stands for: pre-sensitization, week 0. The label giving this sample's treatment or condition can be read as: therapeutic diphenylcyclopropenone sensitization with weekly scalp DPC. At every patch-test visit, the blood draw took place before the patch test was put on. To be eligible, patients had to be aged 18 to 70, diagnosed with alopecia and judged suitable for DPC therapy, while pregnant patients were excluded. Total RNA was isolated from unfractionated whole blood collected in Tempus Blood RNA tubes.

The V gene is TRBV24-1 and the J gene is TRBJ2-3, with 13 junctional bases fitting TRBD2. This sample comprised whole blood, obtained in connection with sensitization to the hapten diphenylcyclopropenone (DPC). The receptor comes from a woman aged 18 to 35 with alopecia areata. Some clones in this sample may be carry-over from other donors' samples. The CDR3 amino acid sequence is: CATSDPGLAGVAYF. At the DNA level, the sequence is TGTGCCACCAGTGATCCCGGACTAGCGGGGGTGGCGTATTTT.